This T cell receptor (beta chain) was sequenced for a study of CD8 T cells in Susac syndrome. Germline lookup yields CDR1 SGHDN and CDR2 FVKESK. V was clipped by 8 bases and J by 6 bases, with 17 bases between them. The CDR3 has 13 amino acids. As for this clonotype: Its target is unknown.

General study findings and limits: Only a relatively small number of individuals were included in the TCR sequencing and HLA analysis.

With random hexamers, roughly 0.5 to 1 ug RNA was reverse transcribed. Multiplex PCR with immunoSEQ amplified the TCR beta CDR3 across 54 Vbeta and 13 Jbeta. From the immunoSEQ multiplex PCR reads, TCRdb called clonotypes with MiXCR, one entry per CDR3 protein. The table has some 120,000 distinct CDR3 sequences, around 94% seen once; the top ten hold roughly 0.13%. The sequenced sample was CD4+ T cells from PBMCs. The source is a human donor with multiple sclerosis. The chain carries TRBV14 and TRBJ2-7; the D gene is possibly TRBD2 (5 bases). The chain's CDR3 is CASASGSFREQYF. The CDR3 DNA follows: TGTGCCAGCGCTTCGGGATCCTTTCGCGAGCAGTACTTC.